The 15 T cell receptor beta chains listed next were all sequenced from one sample in a study of identical twins. TCRdb independently ran MiXCR on the 5' RACE reads; one entry per CDR3 protein. Of under 250,000 distinct CDR3 sequences in the sample, approximately 7.9% are singletons; the top ten hold more than 5%. The same data also went into a second study, on yellow fever vaccine responses in identical twins.

Specimen: CD8+ T cells sorted from blood. These receptors were taken from a woman younger than 35 in good health.

The rearrangement joins TRBV27 to TRBJ1-4; D is uncertain. This CDR3 comprises 14 residues. Trimming took off 3 bases at V and 0 bases at J, with 5 bases between the two ends. Per germline, CDR1 MNHEY and CDR2 SMNVEV (reference sequence). CDR3 amino acids: CASSFTATNEKLFF. In DNA, the CDR3 is TGTGCCAGCAGTTTCACGGCAACTAATGAAAAACTGTTTTTT.

This clonotype was seen ten or more times. The chain links TRBV3-1 to TRBJ2-3; D ambiguous. V lost 1 base and J 3 bases, leaving 14 bases between the germline ends. CDR3 length equals 16 residues. Per the germline V gene, CDR1 is LGHDT and CDR2 is YNNKEL (reference sequence). CDR3 protein: CASSQGLRSATDTQYF. CDR3 coding DNA: TGTGCCAGCAGCCAAGGCCTTAGGAGTGCAACAGATACGCAGTATTTT.

This clonotype was seen a handful of times. The chain combines TRBV29-1 with TRBJ2-1; perhaps TRBD2 as D (5 bases). The V end lost 2 bases, the J end lost 3 bases, and 14 bases lay between the germline ends. This CDR3 is 15 amino acids long. The germline V gene has CDR1 SQVTM and CDR2 ANQGSEA. The CDR3 loop reads CSVERARRYYNEQFF. For the CDR3, the DNA is TGCAGCGTTGAAAGGGCTCGGAGGTACTACAATGAGCAGTTCTTC.

This clonotype appeared a few times. The genes are TRBV10-3 and TRBJ1-4; no definite D call. V was trimmed by 0 bases and J by 0 bases, leaving 11 bases between them. The CDR3 has 17 amino acids. The germline V gene encodes CDR1 ENHRY and CDR2 SYGVKD. CDR3 residues: CAISESNVGATNEKLFF. The CDR3, as DNA: TGTGCCATCAGTGAGTCGAACGTCGGGGCAACTAATGAAAAACTGTTTTTT.

This clonotype was counted many times. The chain employs TRBV29-1 and TRBJ2-3; TRBD2 aligns across 8 bases. With V trimmed by 3 bases and J by 3 bases, 5 bases remained unmatched. The CDR3 covers 14 residues. Germline lookup yields CDR1 SQVTM and CDR2 ANQGSEA. The CDR3: CSVDNTSGTDTQYF. The CDR3 nucleotides are TGCAGCGTTGATAATACTAGCGGAACAGATACGCAGTATTTT.

This clonotype occurred a few times. V gene TRBV4-1 combines with J gene TRBJ1-1; possible D gene TRBD1, 5 bases. Germline values: CDR1 MGHRA, CDR2 YSYEKL. V lost 1 base and J 7 bases, leaving 10 bases between the germline ends. This CDR3 has 13 residues. The CDR3: CASSQGGADEAFF. The CDR3 DNA is TGCGCCAGCAGCCAAGGTGGGGCAGATGAAGCTTTCTTT.

The chain links TRBV27 to TRBJ2-3, with 8 bases lining up with TRBD1. The CDR3 is 15 amino acids. CDR1 is MNHEY and CDR2 is SMNVEV in the germline V gene (reference sequence). V lost 2 bases, J lost 2 bases, and 3 bases stayed unmatched. This CDR3 reads CASSLMDRATDTQYF. CDR3 sequence (DNA): TGTGCCAGCAGTTTAATGGACAGGGCCACAGATACGCAGTATTTT.

The sample holds many counts of this clonotype. The V call is TRBV10-3, the J call TRBJ2-5; no definite D call. This CDR3 contains 14 residues. CDR1 is ENHRY, CDR2 SYGVKD, per germline. V lost 3 bases and J lost 2, with 10 bases in between. The CDR3 sequence is CAISDSDIQETQYF. CDR3 bases: TGTGCCATCAGTGATTCAGATATTCAAGAGACCCAGTACTTC.

In the case of this clonotype: A read error may account for a junction end that differs from germline. V is TRBV12-5 and J is TRBJ2-3; a weak D match, TRBD2 (5 bases). Germline V gene sequence: CDR1 LGHNT, CDR2 FRNRAP. The CDR3 has 14 amino acids. The DNA for the CDR3 is TGTGCTAGTGGCTTGGCGGGTTACACAGATACGCAGTATTTT. This sequence encodes CASGLAGYTDTQYF.

The V gene is TRBV7-9, the J gene TRBJ1-1; 7 bases align to TRBD1. The J segment lost 2 bases and the V segment lost 5 bases, leaving 8 bases of the junction unmatched. The length of the CDR3 is 15 residues. Germline values: CDR1 SEHNR, CDR2 FQNEAQ (reference sequence). CDR3: CASSAGQALNTEAFF. The CDR3 DNA reads TGTGCCAGCAGCGCCGGACAGGCGCTAAACACTGAAGCTTTCTTT. Full variable domain (rest looked up from reference TRBV7-9 and TRBJ1-1): DTGVSQNPRHKITKRGQNVTFRCDPISEHNRLYWYRQTLGQGPEFLTYFQNEAQLEKSRLLSDRFSAERPKGSFSTLEIQRTEQGDSAMYLCASSAGQALNTEAFFGQGTRLTVV.

The V and J genes are TRBV7-9 and TRBJ2-6; unclear D gene. This CDR3 has 16 amino acids. The germline gives CDR1 SEHNR, CDR2 FQNEAQ (reference sequence). The V gene lost 1 base and the J gene lost 0 bases, with 7 bases spanning the gap. The CDR3 is CASSLVGSSGANVLTF. CDR3 DNA sequence: TGTGCCAGCAGCTTAGTGGGGTCCTCTGGGGCCAACGTCCTGACTTTC.

V gene TRBV7-6 combines with J gene TRBJ1-1, with D possibly TRBD1 on 5 matching bases. CDR1 is SGHVS and CDR2 is FNYEAQ in the germline V gene. The CDR3 has 14 residues. The V end was cut by 10 bases, the J end by 1 base, with 16 bases between. The CDR3 DNA is TGTGCCACCATGGGAGGGGTTGGGAACACTGAAGCTTTCTTT. This translates into CATMGGVGNTEAFF.

This chain uses TRBV7-8 with TRBJ1-1; D unclear. With 3 bases removed from V and 7 bases from J, the gap between germline ends came to 9 bases. CDR3 length: 12 residues. The germline V gene has CDR1 SGHVS and CDR2 FQNEAQ. In DNA, the CDR3 is TGTGCCAGCAGCTTTGTAGTCAATGAAGCTTTCTTT. It yields the protein CASSFVVNEAFF.

This clonotype was observed many times. The chain links TRBV29-1 to TRBJ2-1; D remains ambiguous. Germline V gene data show CDR1 as SQVTM and CDR2 as ANQGSEA. CDR3 size: 11 residues. Trimming took off 1 base at V and 13 bases at J, with 11 bases between the two ends. The CDR3 nucleotides are TGCAGCGTTGAAGGTCGCAGCGAACAGTTCTTC. Protein: CSVEGRSEQFF.

This clonotype was detected a few times. This chain joins TRBV7-2 and TRBJ2-3; 11 bases are shared with TRBD2. There are 16 residues in the CDR3. V was clipped by 5 bases and J by 4 bases; unmatched bases: 8. Per germline, CDR1 SGHTA and CDR2 FQGNSA. CDR3 in amino acids: CASSPRLAGFPDTQYF. The CDR3 DNA follows: TGTGCCAGCAGCCCTAGACTAGCGGGATTCCCAGATACGCAGTATTTT. The full variable domain, rest sourced from reference TRBV7-2 and TRBJ2-3, is GAGVSQSPSNKVTEKGKDVELRCDPISGHTALYWYRQSLGQGLEFLIYFQGNSAPDKSGLPSDRFSAERTGGSVSTLTIQRTQQEDSAVYLCASSPRLAGFPDTQYFGPGTRLTVL.